The 12 T cell receptor beta chains given below trace back to one sample, sequenced in a study of CD4+ T cells in melanoma. Sequenced by immunoSEQ multiplex PCR; TCRdb stores in-frame clones only, minus some. The sample lists about 140,000 clones, roughly 91% occurring once. These receptors were collected from a human donor with melanoma.

Only one count was recorded for this clone. V is TRBV5-1 and J is TRBJ2-7, with a possible D match to TRBD2 (7 bases). The germline gives CDR1 SGHRS, CDR2 YFSETQ. The V and J ends lost 0 bases and 5 bases respectively, with 15 bases between them. The CDR3 totals 15 residues. CDR3 nucleotides: TGCGCCAGCAGCTTGGCCGGGGGGCCCTCTAACGAGCAGTACTTC. Protein: CASSLAGGPSNEQYF.

A word on this clone: Different DNA sequences within this sample yield the same CDR3. CDR3 nucleotides: TGTGCCAGCAGTTATGGGACAGCAACTAATGAAAAACTGTTTTTT. Residues: CASSYGTATNEKLFF. V usage is TRBV6-6 and J usage is TRBJ1-4, with TRBD1 matching 7 bases. The CDR3 has 15 residues. CDR1 and CDR2 (germline): MNHNY, SVGAGI (reference sequence). After removal of 3 bases from V and 0 bases from J, the junction contained 1 base not matched to a gene.

This sequence joins TRBV6-1 and TRBJ2-2; 10 bases map to TRBD1. This CDR3 is 13 amino acids long. Unmatched junction bases numbered 5, after V lost 10 bases and J lost 6 bases. Germline-derived CDR1 and CDR2 are MNHNS and SASEGT. The DNA of the CDR3 is TGTGCCACGGGACAGGGGATATCCGGGGAGCTGTTTTTT. Amino acids: CATGQGISGELFF.

V and J are TRBV2 and TRBJ1-4; weak D call: TRBD1 (5 bases). This CDR3 contains 14 residues. The germline V and J ends were trimmed by 3 bases and 8 bases, with 13 bases remaining between them. The germline gives CDR1 SNHLY, CDR2 FYNNEI. CDR3 in DNA: TGTGCCAGCAGTGATCGCAGGGTACGAGAAAAACTGTTTTTT. Protein sequence: CASSDRRVREKLFF.

The CDR3 reads CASSLAAGRYTEAFF. CDR3 in DNA: TGCGCCAGCAGCTTGGCAGCAGGGAGGTACACTGAAGCTTTCTTT. This sequence joins TRBV5-1 and TRBJ1-1, with a possible D match to TRBD1 (5 bases). V was clipped by 0 bases and J by 3 bases, with 12 bases between them. The germline CDR1 and CDR2 sequences are SGHRS and YFSETQ. The CDR3 spans 15 residues.

V usage is TRBV18 and J usage is TRBJ2-1; unclear D gene. This CDR3 comprises 15 residues. Per the germline V gene, CDR1 is KGHSH and CDR2 is LQKENI. V was pared by 2 bases and J by 5 bases, with 13 bases between. The CDR3 nucleotides read TGTGCCAGCTCACCATTTGCCGCAACCAACAATGAGCAGTTCTTC. Encoded protein: CASSPFAATNNEQFF. Full variable domain (remainder filled in from reference TRBV18 and TRBJ2-1): NAGVMQNPRHLVRRRGQEARLRCSPMKGHSHVYWYRQLPEEGLKFMVYLQKENIIDESGMPKERFSAEFPKEGPSILRIQQVVRGDSAAYFCASSPFAATNNEQFFGPGTRLTVL.

V is TRBV5-1 and J is TRBJ2-1, with 7 bases matching TRBD1. The CDR3 is made up of 13 amino acids. V gave up 0 bases and J gave up 11 bases; unmatched junction bases: 5. Germline CDR1 is SGHRS and CDR2 is YFSETQ. CDR3 in DNA: TGCGCCAGCAGCTTGGCTGTGACAGGGAAGCAGTTCTTC. Translating it yields CASSLAVTGKQFF.

The chain combines TRBV4-1 with TRBJ1-4; the D is unclear. The CDR3 consists of 16 residues. V was clipped by 1 base and J by 0 bases, with 9 bases between them. CDR1 is MGHRA, CDR2 YSYEKL, per germline. The CDR3 bases are TGCGCCAGCAGCCAAGGGTGGGGTGCAACTAATGAAAAACTGTTTTTT. The encoded protein is CASSQGWGATNEKLFF.

The chain uses TRBV30 and TRBJ1-1; D is ambiguous. Germline assignment: CDR1 GTSNPN and CDR2 SVGIG (reference sequence). The CDR3 totals 14 residues. V was trimmed by 0 bases and J by 3 bases, leaving 11 bases between them. CDR3 sequence reads: CAWSVGLLHTEAFF. The CDR3 nucleotides are TGTGCCTGGAGTGTAGGGCTACTACACACTGAAGCTTTCTTT.

V gene TRBV7-9 combines with J gene TRBJ1-1, with no clear D. V was trimmed by 1 base and J by 1 base, leaving 4 bases between them. Per germline, CDR1 SEHNR and CDR2 FQNEAQ (reference sequence). The CDR3 runs to 13 residues. The CDR3 loop reads CASSLGRNTEAFF. In DNA form, the CDR3 reads TGTGCCAGCAGCTTAGGTAGGAACACTGAAGCTTTCTTT.

Note on this clone: An end of the junction does not agree with germline; a read error may underlie this. CDR3 sequence (DNA): TGTGCCAGCAGATTAGGTTCTGAATGGACTGAAGCTTTCTTT. Translation: CASRLGSEWTEAFF. The J gene is TRBJ1-1, the V gene TRBV7-9, with no clear D. Germline lookup yields CDR1 SEHNR and CDR2 FQNEAQ (reference sequence). The CDR3 contains 14 residues.

The genes are TRBV4-1 and TRBJ1-1; D is unresolved. In germline, CDR1 is MGHRA, CDR2 YSYEKL. The CDR3 runs to 15 residues. V was cut by 4 bases and J by 3 bases, with 15 bases left in between. The DNA of the CDR3 is TGCGCCAGCAGCCGCCAGGCGATTTTAGACACTGAAGCTTTCTTT. Protein product: CASSRQAILDTEAFF.